One and the same sample provided the 11 T cell receptor beta chains below, sequenced in a study of blood T cell repertoires in COVID-19 (dated by TCRdb to the early 2020s). The library was built by means of the immunoSEQ multiplex PCR assay. As stored in TCRdb, this immuneACCESS dataset retains in-frame rearrangements with V and J assigned. A fraction of the clones does not appear; measured against another copy, unresolved V genes explain less than half of the discrepancy, and the remainder lacks a known reason. In all, the sample holds tens of thousands of clones, and approximately 82% of those were seen once. The top ten clonotypes cover approximately 7% of the sample. What was sequenced was peripheral blood. These receptor sequences come from a human donor in a cohort sampled during active COVID-19.

This sequence joins TRBV2 and TRBJ1-4, with D possibly matching TRBD1 (6 bases). There are 19 residues in the CDR3. The germline V gene has CDR1 SNHLY and CDR2 FYNNEI. The V gene lost 11 bases and the J gene lost 2 bases, with 30 bases spanning the gap. The CDR3 is CASSRTWAPGARTNEKLFF. The CDR3 coding sequence is TGTGCCTCCAGCCGGACGTGGGCACCAGGGGCTAGGACTAATGAAAAACTGTTTTTT.

The rearrangement links TRBV2 to TRBJ1-1; D ambiguous. This CDR3 region has 15 residues. Trimming removed 4 bases at V and 1 base at J, with 13 bases between. From germline, CDR1 is SNHLY and CDR2 FYNNEI. The CDR3 loop is CASSVGLRQNTEAFF. The CDR3, as DNA: TGTGCCAGCAGTGTAGGCCTCCGACAGAACACTGAAGCTTTCTTT.

J is TRBJ1-4 and V is TRBV6-4, with 7 bases matching TRBD1. With 2 bases clipped from V and 5 bases from J, the junction kept 11 bases outside the gene matches. From germline, CDR1 is MRHNA and CDR2 SNTAGT. This CDR3 spans 17 amino acids. As DNA, the CDR3 is TGTGCCAGCAGTGACGACGGGACAGTGAAACAAAATGAAAAACTGTTTTTT. Translated: CASSDDGTVKQNEKLFF.

This clone was detected only once. CDR3 loop: CASSQDRGSGETQYF. The CDR3 region has the DNA TGTGCCAGCAGCCAAGATCGCGGGTCCGGAGAGACCCAGTACTTC. The chain recombines TRBV4-2 with TRBJ2-5; the D gene is possibly TRBD2 (5 bases). V was trimmed by 0 bases and J by 4 bases, leaving 12 bases between them. CDR3 length: 15 residues. Germline CDR1 is LGHNA and CDR2 is YNFKEQ.

The J gene is TRBJ2-7, the V gene TRBV7-8, with TRBD1 as a possible D gene (5 bases). CDR3 length equals 12 residues. V was trimmed by 6 bases and J by 6 bases, leaving 12 bases between them. From germline, CDR1 is SGHVS and CDR2 FQNEAQ. The CDR3 sequence: CASSPQQGEQYF. CDR3 bases: TGTGCCAGCAGTCCTCAGCAGGGCGAGCAGTACTTC.

This clone was recorded only once. This rearrangement joins TRBV18 to TRBJ1-1, with 7 positions matching TRBD1. Losses at the gene ends were 6 bases for V and 1 base for J; bases not matched to a gene: 8. The CDR3 contains 15 residues. The V gene's germline CDR1 is KGHSH and CDR2 LQKENI. DNA for the CDR3: TGTGCCAGCTCTCAAAGGGACAGACAGAACACTGAAGCTTTCTTT. Encoded protein: CASSQRDRQNTEAFF.

For the CDR3, the DNA is TGCGCCAGCACGCCGCGTGGGGGGACTGAAGCTTTCTTT. It specifies CASTPRGGTEAFF. This chain connects TRBV5-1 to TRBJ1-1; D may be TRBD1 (5 bases). CDR3 length equals 13 residues. Germline CDR1 is SGHRS and CDR2 is YFSETQ. Trimming stripped 6 bases from V and 5 bases from J, with 14 bases between.

In this sample, this clone turned up a few times. The rearrangement links TRBV19 to TRBJ1-4; TRBD1 matches at 8 bases. Germline assignment: CDR1 LNHDA and CDR2 SQIVND (reference sequence). This CDR3 has 12 amino acids. The J segment lost 7 bases and the V segment lost 9 bases, leaving 4 bases of the junction unmatched. CDR3 residues: CASDRGGEKLFF. CDR3 DNA: TGTGCCAGCGACAGGGGCGGTGAAAAACTGTTTTTT.

The chain links TRBV5-4 to TRBJ1-6; TRBD1 might be the D (5 bases). CDR1 and CDR2 (germline): SGHNT, YYREEE (reference sequence). Deletions cut 4 bases from V and 5 bases from J, with 13 bases between. The CDR3 covers 15 residues. CDR3 region: CASSPTQENNSPLHF. CDR3 bases: TGTGCCAGCAGCCCAACACAGGAGAATAATTCACCCCTCCACTTT.

This clone was picked up a small number of times. The chain has TRBV29-1 and TRBJ2-2; D might be TRBD1 (6 bases). V was clipped by 7 bases and J by 4 bases, with 16 bases between them. The germline V gene encodes CDR1 SQVTM and CDR2 ANQGSEA. The CDR3 extends over 14 amino acids. CDR3 protein: CSAVTGHTTGELFF. CDR3 sequence (DNA): TGCAGCGCGGTTACGGGACACACCACCGGGGAGCTGTTTTTT.

This chain joins TRBV12-3 or TRBV12-4 and TRBJ1-1; TRBD1 agrees at 7 bases. V trimming: 2 bases; J trimming: 6 bases; junction bases outside the gene matches: 3. The CDR3 totals 13 residues. The CDR3 DNA is TGTGCCAGCAGTTTAAGGGGGCGCTCTGAAGCTTTCTTT. Translating gives CASSLRGRSEAFF.